This record covers a single T cell receptor (beta chain). Its antigen is still unknown. All of the isolated RNA was reverse transcribed, so expressed TCRB transcripts were sequenced. Sequencing of naive, central memory and regulatory T cell samples gave an average of approximately 3.3 million reads. Libraries were prepared by immunoSEQ multiplex PCR; TCRdb keeps only in-frame clonotypes and omits some of them. Among around 600,000 clones listed, roughly 12% were seen once. V was pared by 5 bases and J by 0 bases, with 32 bases between. The CDR3 consists of 23 residues. The V gene's germline CDR1 is MNHEY and CDR2 SMNVEV (reference sequence). The data were obtained in a study of beta chain features in type 1 diabetes. Using CD45RO/CCR7/CD25/CD127/CD95/CD27, CD4+ naive, central memory, regulatory and stem cell-like memory cells were sorted. Whole-study findings and limits: Across all four CD4+ subsets, people with type 1 diabetes showed modestly shorter TCRB CDR3s. Healthy donors had naive, central memory and Treg TCRB repertoires that appeared less similar than those seen among patients. Type 1 diabetes patients showed fewer insertions and more deletions at VDJ junctions.

The receptor comes from a man aged 25 to 45 with type 1 diabetes. This chain uses TRBV27 with TRBJ1-6, with D perhaps matching TRBD1 (5 bases). Material: naive CD4+ T cells from blood. The CDR3 nucleotides are TGTGCCAGCAGTACCACCGTCGTACTGCTTAAGTGGGACTCGAGCTCCTATAATTCACCCCTCCACTTT. Protein sequence: CASSTTVVLLKWDSSSYNSPLHF.